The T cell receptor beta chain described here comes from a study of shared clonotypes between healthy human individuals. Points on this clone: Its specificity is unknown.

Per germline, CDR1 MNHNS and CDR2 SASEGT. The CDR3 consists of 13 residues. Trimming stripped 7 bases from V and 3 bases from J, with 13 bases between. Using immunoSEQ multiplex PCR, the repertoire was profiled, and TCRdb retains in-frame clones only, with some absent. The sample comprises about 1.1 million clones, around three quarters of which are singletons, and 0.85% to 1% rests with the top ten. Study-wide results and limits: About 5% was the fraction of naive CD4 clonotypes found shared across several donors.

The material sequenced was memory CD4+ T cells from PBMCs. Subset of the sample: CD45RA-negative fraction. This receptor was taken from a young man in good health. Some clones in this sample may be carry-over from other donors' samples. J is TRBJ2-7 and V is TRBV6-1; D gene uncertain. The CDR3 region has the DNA TGTGCCAGCATCCGAGTAGGAGACTACGAGCAGTACTTC. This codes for CASIRVGDYEQYF.